This T cell receptor (beta chain) originates from a study of blood T cells in healthy people across ages. Looking at the study overall: About one barcoded beta molecule per two T cells was captured by template switching.

This clonotype has just a few counts. Its antigen is currently unknown. Alongside a J-beta primer mix, a sample-barcoded 5' primer served in a second PCR lasting roughly 6 to 12 cycles. Researchers report that a template-switch adaptor with 12 random nucleotides tagged each cDNA molecule. TCRdb re-called the 5' RACE reads through MiXCR, storing one row per CDR3 protein. The sample includes under 1,000,000 distinct CDR3 sequences, under 40% of them seen just once. The CDR3 length is 14 residues. CDR1 is SGHDT, CDR2 YYEEEE, per germline. V lost 7 bases, J lost 11 bases, and 24 bases lay in between. General observations from the study: Older age coincided with a roughly linear decline in TCR beta diversity per million T cells.

V usage is TRBV5-6 and J usage is TRBJ2-5, with D tentatively TRBD2 (5 bases). The sequenced material came from blood. This clonotype was sampled from a man between 18 and 35 years old in good health. The CDR3 DNA reads TGTGCCAGCTCGGAGGAAAGCTCCCGATTTGAGCAGTACTTC. Its translation: CASSEESSRFEQYF.